Listed here are 11 T cell receptor beta chains from one sample, sequenced in a study of graft-versus-host responses after intestinal transplantation. Using immunoSEQ multiplex PCR, the repertoire was profiled, and TCRdb retains in-frame clones only, with some absent. The data show more than 100,000 clones, with around 96% seen just once and over 2.5% held by the top ten. Their antigens are not known. The specimen comprised unstimulated CD8+ T cells sorted from spleen or lymph node cells, sampled before intestinal transplant. These TCRs come from a human donor who received an intestinal transplant.

This clone came up once. The chain has TRBV4-3 and TRBJ2-7; D uncertain. Deletions cut 1 base from V and 2 bases from J, with 6 bases between. The CDR3 has 13 residues. CDR1 is LGHNA, CDR2 YSLEER, per germline. The CDR3 spells CASSQGSPYEQYF. As DNA, the CDR3 is TGCGCCAGCAGCCAAGGGTCCCCCTACGAGCAGTACTTC.

The genes are TRBV25-1 and TRBJ1-4; D gene ambiguous. Germline-derived CDR1 and CDR2 are MGHDK and SYGVNS. Trimming pared 3 bases from V and 0 bases from J, leaving 8 bases between. This CDR3 is built from 15 residues. CDR3 DNA: TGTGCCAGCAGTGATTACGGGACAACTAATGAAAAACTGTTTTTT. This gives the protein CASSDYGTTNEKLFF.

This clone is a singleton in its sample. This chain joins TRBV7-9 and TRBJ1-2; 12 bases fit TRBD1. CDR1 is SEHNR and CDR2 is FQNEAQ in the germline V gene (reference sequence). CDR3 length: 15 amino acids. Trimming cost V 4 bases and J 6 bases; bases outside gene matches: 6. The CDR3 region is CASSSRDRGLDGYTF. The DNA for the CDR3 is TGTGCCAGCAGCTCCCGGGACAGGGGGCTGGATGGCTACACCTTC.

The genes are TRBV28 and TRBJ2-1; the match to TRBD2 covers 7 bases. The germline V gene encodes CDR1 MDHEN and CDR2 SYDVKM. There are 15 residues in the CDR3. V gave up 3 bases and J gave up 8 bases; unmatched junction bases: 10. For the CDR3, the DNA is TGTGCCAGCAGTTTGCCGGGACTAACGATCGATGAGCAGTTCTTC. Protein sequence: CASSLPGLTIDEQFF.

J is TRBJ1-5 and V is TRBV27; TRBD1 matches at 8 bases. The V and J ends lost 6 bases and 0 bases, in that order; junction bases with no gene match: 7. Germline V gene lookup returns CDR1 MNHEY and CDR2 SMNVEV (reference sequence). This CDR3 has 16 amino acids. DNA of the CDR3: TGTGCCAGCAGATTAATGGGACAGGTTAGCAATCAGCCCCAGCATTTT. Encoded protein: CASRLMGQVSNQPQHF.

The rearrangement links TRBV19 to TRBJ2-3, with D perhaps TRBD2 (6 bases). CDR3 length: 13 amino acids. Germline V lookup: CDR1 LNHDA, CDR2 SQIVND (reference sequence). Trimming cost V 8 bases and J 0 bases, with 9 bases left between them. The CDR3 loop reads CASGTSSTDTQYF. The CDR3, as DNA: TGTGCCAGTGGGACTTCTAGCACAGATACGCAGTATTTT.

This clone was found once. V and J are TRBV7-6 and TRBJ2-5; 8 nucleotides align to TRBD2. The germline CDR1 and CDR2 sequences are SGHVS and FNYEAQ. After removal of 5 bases from V and 4 bases from J, the junction contained 12 bases not matched to a gene. CDR3 length: 16 residues. Written as DNA, the CDR3 is TGTGCCAGCAGCCGGGCCAGCGGGAGCTTATCAGAGACCCAGTACTTC. As protein: CASSRASGSLSETQYF. Filled out from reference TRBV7-6 and TRBJ2-5, the complete variable domain reads GAGVSQSPRYKVTKRGQDVALRCDPISGHVSLYWYRQALGQGPEFLTYFNYEAQQDKSGLPNDRFSAERPEGSISTLTIQRTEQRDSAMYRCASSRASGSLSETQYFGPGTRLLVL.

The chain recombines TRBV19 with TRBJ2-7; D unresolved. The CDR3 consists of 14 residues. Trimming cost V 3 bases and J 2 bases, with 11 bases left between them. Germline V lookup: CDR1 LNHDA, CDR2 SQIVND (reference sequence). CDR3 nucleotide sequence: TGTGCCAGTAGTATGAACGGGTCCCCCTACGAGCAGTACTTC. Translated: CASSMNGSPYEQYF.

The chain links TRBV4-3 to TRBJ1-5; D ambiguous. Germline CDR1 is LGHNA and CDR2 is YSLEER. The V end lost 1 base, the J end lost 2 bases, and 9 bases lay between the germline ends. The CDR3 covers 15 residues. This chain's CDR3 is CASSQGRPGNQPQHF. The CDR3 bases are TGCGCCAGCAGCCAAGGACGTCCTGGCAATCAGCCCCAGCATTTT.

The chain recombines TRBV4-1 with TRBJ2-2; no clear D. V gave up 8 bases and J gave up 1 base, with 11 bases separating them. Germline assignment: CDR1 MGHRA and CDR2 YSYEKL. CDR3 size: 14 residues. The CDR3 DNA is TGCGCCAGCGGCGAAGTCGGGAACACCGGGGAGCTGTTTTTT. Its protein product is CASGEVGNTGELFF.

J is TRBJ2-5 and V is TRBV7-9; 7 bases line up with TRBD2. J was trimmed by 5 bases and V by 5 bases; bases with no gene match: 8. In germline, CDR1 is SEHNR, CDR2 FQNEAQ (reference sequence). The CDR3 is 14 residues long. CDR3 residues: CASSLEGRGETQYF. The CDR3 DNA reads TGTGCCAGCAGCCTTGAAGGGCGGGGGGAGACCCAGTACTTC. Full variable domain (rest looked up from reference TRBV7-9 and TRBJ2-5): DTGVSQNPRHKITKRGQNVTFRCDPISEHNRLYWYRQTLGQGPEFLTYFQNEAQLEKSRLLSDRFSAERPKGSFSTLEIQRTEQGDSAMYLCASSLEGRGETQYFGPGTRLLVL.